Listed below are T cell receptor beta chains from one sample, sequenced in a study of PD-1 blockade in classical Hodgkin lymphoma. Generated by immunoSEQ multiplex PCR, the TCRdb table keeps only in-frame clones and is missing some. The sample lists 30,000 or so clones, around four fifths occurring once. The sequences come from peripheral blood mononuclear cells (PBMCs), collected before the fourth cycle of nivolumab. These receptors all come from a human donor with classical Hodgkin lymphoma. Each CDR3 is given with its conserved first and last residue. Each record gives: J gene, clone size, V gene, D gene, CDR3 DNA, CDR3 protein. A D gene is named only where the DNA matches it firmly. Size values are once, few and many counts, or a class for expanded clones, and some rows have none.

j_call: TRBJ2-3
clone_size: few
v_call: TRBV7-8
d_call: NA
cdr3_nt: TGTGCCAGCAGCTTATACAGGGCTACAGATACGCAGTATTTT
cdr3_aa: CASSLYRATDTQYF

j_call: TRBJ2-7
clone_size: NA
v_call: TRBV6-1
d_call: NA
cdr3_nt: TGTGCCAGCAGCCGACGGGACTCCTACGAGCAGTACTTC
cdr3_aa: CASSRRDSYEQYF

j_call: TRBJ2-1
clone_size: once
v_call: TRBV4-2
d_call: TRBD2
cdr3_nt: TGTGCCAGCAGCCACGCAGAATTAGGACTAGCGGGAGTCGATGAGCAGTTCTTC
cdr3_aa: CASSHAELGLAGVDEQFF

j_call: TRBJ2-5
clone_size: NA
v_call: TRBV11-1
d_call: NA
cdr3_nt: TGTGCCAGCAGTCAGTTATTGGGAGAAGAGACCCAGTACTTC
cdr3_aa: CASSQLLGEETQYF

j_call: TRBJ1-5
clone_size: once
v_call: TRBV2
d_call: NA
cdr3_nt: TGTGCCAGCAGCCCCCGGGACCCTGATCAGCCCCAGCATTTT
cdr3_aa: CASSPRDPDQPQHF

j_call: TRBJ2-7
clone_size: NA
v_call: TRBV5-1
d_call: NA
cdr3_nt: TGCGCCAGCAGCTTGGGGGCAGCGGAATATGGTTGGGAGCAGTACTTC
cdr3_aa: CASSLGAAEYGWEQYF

j_call: TRBJ2-1
clone_size: NA
v_call: TRBV19
d_call: NA
cdr3_nt: TGTGCCAGTAGTCTTAGTGTGCTCTATGAGCAGTTCTTC
cdr3_aa: CASSLSVLYEQFF

j_call: TRBJ2-5
clone_size: NA
v_call: TRBV5-4
d_call: NA
cdr3_nt: TGTGCCAGCAGTTCTGGACGGGAGCAAGAGACCCAGTACTTC
cdr3_aa: CASSSGREQETQYF

j_call: TRBJ2-7
clone_size: NA
v_call: TRBV5-1
d_call: TRBD1
cdr3_nt: TGCGCCAGCAGAGAGGGACAGGGGCCCTCCTACGAGCAGTACTTC
cdr3_aa: CASREGQGPSYEQYF

j_call: TRBJ2-7
clone_size: NA
v_call: TRBV6-1
d_call: TRBD2
cdr3_nt: TGTGCCAGCAGTGTCGCGGGAGGGTACGAGCAGTACTTC
cdr3_aa: CASSVAGGYEQYF

j_call: TRBJ2-3
clone_size: once
v_call: TRBV6-5
d_call: TRBD1
cdr3_nt: TGTGCCAGCAGAAGGACAGGGTCAAGCACAGATACGCAGTATTTT
cdr3_aa: CASRRTGSSTDTQYF

j_call: TRBJ2-6
clone_size: NA
v_call: TRBV28
d_call: NA
cdr3_nt: TGTGCCAGCAGTTTGTCCGGGGCCAACGTCCTGACTTTC
cdr3_aa: CASSLSGANVLTF

j_call: TRBJ2-7
clone_size: medium-sized
v_call: TRBV28
d_call: NA
cdr3_nt: TGTGCCAGCAGTTTAGAGTTTGTGGGAGTTAGCGACGAGCAGTACTTC
cdr3_aa: CASSLEFVGVSDEQYF

j_call: TRBJ2-7
clone_size: NA
v_call: TRBV6-6
d_call: TRBD2
cdr3_nt: TGTGCCAGCAGTGCGGGCAGCGGGACGGTAGGCTACGAGCAGTACTTC
cdr3_aa: CASSAGSGTVGYEQYF

j_call: TRBJ2-5
clone_size: NA
v_call: TRBV2
d_call: NA
cdr3_nt: TGTGCCAGCAGCGAACATCCGGGTATCGGGGAGACCCAGTACTTC
cdr3_aa: CASSEHPGIGETQYF

j_call: TRBJ2-4
clone_size: NA
v_call: TRBV21-1
d_call: NA
cdr3_nt: TGTGCCAGCAGCAAAACGGGACGGAACATTCAGTACTTC
cdr3_aa: CASSKTGRNIQYF

j_call: TRBJ2-2
clone_size: NA
v_call: TRBV29-1
d_call: NA
cdr3_nt: TGCAGCGTTATCCGGGGAAGCGCCGGGGAGCTGTTTTTT
cdr3_aa: CSVIRGSAGELFF

j_call: TRBJ2-3
clone_size: NA
v_call: TRBV5-5
d_call: TRBD1
cdr3_nt: TGTGCCAGCAGCTTGGTTACAGGGGGCATTGATACGCAGTATTTT
cdr3_aa: CASSLVTGGIDTQYF

j_call: TRBJ1-2
clone_size: NA
v_call: TRBV5-6
d_call: NA
cdr3_nt: TGTGCCAGCAGCCCCGCGGGGCCCTATGGCTACACCTTC
cdr3_aa: CASSPAGPYGYTF

j_call: TRBJ1-4
clone_size: NA
v_call: TRBV5-5
d_call: NA
cdr3_nt: TGTGCCAGCAGCTTGGTGGGGGAGGAAAATGAAAAACTGTTTTTT
cdr3_aa: CASSLVGEENEKLFF

j_call: TRBJ2-2
clone_size: NA
v_call: TRBV28
d_call: NA
cdr3_nt: TGTGCCAGCAGTCTTAACATTGGCACCGGGGAGCTGTTTTTT
cdr3_aa: CASSLNIGTGELFF

j_call: TRBJ2-7
clone_size: NA
v_call: TRBV6-5
d_call: TRBD2
cdr3_nt: TGTGCCAGCAGTTCCCAGCGGGAGGGCTACGAGCAGTACTTC
cdr3_aa: CASSSQREGYEQYF

j_call: TRBJ1-1
clone_size: NA
v_call: TRBV6-5
d_call: TRBD1
cdr3_nt: TGTGCCAGCAGTTGGCAACAGGGGCACACTGAAGCTTTCTTT
cdr3_aa: CASSWQQGHTEAFF

j_call: TRBJ2-5
clone_size: NA
v_call: TRBV10-3
d_call: NA
cdr3_nt: TGTGCCATCAGTGACGTCAGTCGGCAAGAGACCCAGTACTTC
cdr3_aa: CAISDVSRQETQYF

j_call: TRBJ2-7
clone_size: large
v_call: TRBV6-4
d_call: NA
cdr3_nt: TGTGCCAGCAGTGACGAGTCGGACTTCGCCTACGAGCAGTACTTC
cdr3_aa: CASSDESDFAYEQYF